This TCR beta chain was recorded in a study of shared clonotypes between healthy human individuals. About the research overall: Donor ages ranged 18 to 49 years: a couple of women, a few men.

Study outcomes and limitations: Rarefaction showed that sequencing of sorted subsets was incomplete (despite large depth).

Trimming left V 10 bases short and J 0 bases short, with 16 bases between. CDR1 is MNHNS, CDR2 SASEGT, per germline. The CDR3 covers 15 residues. Only in-frame clones appear in the TCRdb table, and some are missing; sequencing was by immunoSEQ multiplex PCR. The sample includes about 990,000 clones, around 82% seen only once; the top ten take under 0.8%. A word on this clone: Antigen specificity is unknown.

The TCR was taken from a man younger than 30 in good health. Some clones in this sample may be carry-over from other donors' samples. The source material was memory CD4+ T cells from PBMCs. This sample's subset: CD45RA-negative fraction. The rearrangement joins TRBV6-1 to TRBJ2-1; a weak D match, TRBD2 (5 bases). CDR3 loop: CATNSGVSSYNEQFF. CDR3 bases: TGTGCCACCAATTCCGGGGTGAGCTCCTACAATGAGCAGTTCTTC.